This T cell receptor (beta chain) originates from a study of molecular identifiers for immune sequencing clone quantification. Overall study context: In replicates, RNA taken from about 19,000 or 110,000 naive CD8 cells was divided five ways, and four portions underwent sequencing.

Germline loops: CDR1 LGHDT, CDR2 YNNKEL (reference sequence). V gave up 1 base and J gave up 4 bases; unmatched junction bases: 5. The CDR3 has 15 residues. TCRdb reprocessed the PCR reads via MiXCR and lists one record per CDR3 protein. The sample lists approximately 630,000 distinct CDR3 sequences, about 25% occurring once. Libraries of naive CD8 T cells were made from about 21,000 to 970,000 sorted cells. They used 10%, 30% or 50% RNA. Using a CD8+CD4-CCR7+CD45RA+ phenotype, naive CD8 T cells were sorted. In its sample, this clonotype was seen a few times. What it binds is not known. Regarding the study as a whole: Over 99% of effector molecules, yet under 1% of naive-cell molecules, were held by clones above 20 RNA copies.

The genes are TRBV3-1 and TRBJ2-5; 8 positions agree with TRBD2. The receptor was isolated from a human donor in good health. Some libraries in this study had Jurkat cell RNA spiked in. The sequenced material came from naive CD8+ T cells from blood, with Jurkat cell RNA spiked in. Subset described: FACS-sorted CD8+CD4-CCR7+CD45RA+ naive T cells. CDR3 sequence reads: CASSQGRGARETQYF. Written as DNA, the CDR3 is TGTGCCAGCAGCCAAGGGCGGGGGGCCCGAGAGACCCAGTACTTC.